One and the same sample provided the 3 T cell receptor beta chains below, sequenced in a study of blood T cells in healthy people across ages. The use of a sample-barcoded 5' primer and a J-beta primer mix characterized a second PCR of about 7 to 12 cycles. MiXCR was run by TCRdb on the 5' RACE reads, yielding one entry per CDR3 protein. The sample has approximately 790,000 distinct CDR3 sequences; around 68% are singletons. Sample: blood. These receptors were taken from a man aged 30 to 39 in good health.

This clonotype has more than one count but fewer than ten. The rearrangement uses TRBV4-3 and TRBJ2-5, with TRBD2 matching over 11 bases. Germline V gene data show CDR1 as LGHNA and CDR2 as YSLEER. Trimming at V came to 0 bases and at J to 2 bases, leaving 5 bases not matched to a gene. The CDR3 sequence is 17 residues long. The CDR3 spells CASSQDLGLAVQETQYF. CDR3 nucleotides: TGCGCCAGCAGCCAAGATCTGGGACTAGCGGTTCAAGAGACCCAGTACTTC.

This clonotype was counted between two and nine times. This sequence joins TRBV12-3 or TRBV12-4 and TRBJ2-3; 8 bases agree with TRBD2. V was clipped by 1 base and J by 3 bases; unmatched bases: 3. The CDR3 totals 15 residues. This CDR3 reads CASSLGTSITDTQYF. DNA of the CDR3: TGTGCCAGCAGTTTAGGGACTAGCATAACAGATACGCAGTATTTT.

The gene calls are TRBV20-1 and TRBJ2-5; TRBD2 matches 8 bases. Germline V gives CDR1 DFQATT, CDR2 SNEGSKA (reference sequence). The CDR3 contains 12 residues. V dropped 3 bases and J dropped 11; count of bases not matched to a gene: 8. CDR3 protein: CSARPGGREQYF. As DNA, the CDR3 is TGCAGTGCTAGGCCGGGGGGGAGAGAGCAGTACTTC.